This passage covers 27 T cell receptor beta chains from one sample sequenced in a study of vaccination and CD4 T cells after COVID-19. An Oncomine TCR Beta short-read assay was used to sequence the DNA from cultured CD4+ T cells. TCRdb reprocessed the PCR reads via MiXCR and lists one record per CDR3 protein. The sample consists of around 20,000 distinct CDR3 sequences, around two fifths of them appearing once. Specified treatment: 10-day PBMC culture with coronavirus spike peptide pools or control peptides (ViraFEST assay). These TCRs' antigens remain unknown. Sequencing used CD4+ T cells from blood, cultured in vitro, obtained after SARS-CoV-2 vaccination. The receptor source for this set is a human donor who had recovered from COVID-19.

This rearrangement joins TRBV5-6 to TRBJ1-6; D unresolved. This CDR3 region has 14 residues. Germline V lookup: CDR1 SGHDT, CDR2 YYEEEE. Trimming shortened V by 2 bases and J by 9 bases, and 12 bases separated the two germline ends. The CDR3 DNA follows: TGTGCCAGCAGCTTTCTGGATCGAAGTTCACCCCTCCACTTT. Protein sequence: CASSFLDRSSPLHF.

V gene TRBV4-3 combines with J gene TRBJ1-1; 8 nucleotides align to TRBD1. Germline V gene lookup returns CDR1 LGHNA and CDR2 YSLEER. The CDR3 totals 14 residues. V lost 0 bases, J lost 4 bases, and 1 base stayed unmatched. This CDR3 is CASSQEDRVTEAFF. The DNA of the CDR3 is TGCGCCAGCAGCCAAGAGGACAGGGTCACTGAAGCTTTCTTT.

This clonotype was observed a handful of times. The gene calls are TRBV20-1 and TRBJ1-2; unclear D gene. The ends were cut back, 0 bases at V and 4 bases at J, with 21 bases in the middle. The CDR3 is 17 residues long. In germline, CDR1 is DFQATT, CDR2 SNEGSKA (reference sequence). The CDR3, as DNA: TGCAGTGCTAGAGATACGTTATACCCCACGGCCGCCTATGGCTACACCTTC. Protein product: CSARDTLYPTAAYGYTF.

In the case of this clonotype: No conserved phenylalanine or tryptophan is present at the end of the CDR3, so a read error is the likely explanation. The chain employs TRBV20-1 and TRBJ2-7, with TRBD2 matching over 15 bases. The CDR3 contains 19 residues. The V and J ends lost 4 bases and 2 bases, in that order; junction bases with no gene match: 15. Germline V gives CDR1 DFQATT, CDR2 SNEGSKA (reference sequence). The CDR3 protein is CSAIYHSRTSGRAPYEQYL. CDR3 nucleotides: TGCAGTGCTATCTATCATAGCAGGACTAGCGGGAGGGCCCCCTACGAGCAGTACTTG.

The chain employs TRBV20-1 and TRBJ2-5; D call uncertain. The V end lost 3 bases, the J end lost 5 bases, and 19 bases lay between the germline ends. Germline assignment: CDR1 DFQATT and CDR2 SNEGSKA (reference sequence). The CDR3 covers 15 residues. Written as DNA, the CDR3 is TGCAGTGCTAGGTTTGATCTTGTGTCGTCGGAGACCCAGTACTTC. Protein sequence: CSARFDLVSSETQYF.

The chain employs TRBV15 and TRBJ2-7, with D perhaps matching TRBD1 or TRBD2 (5 bases each). Per the germline V gene, CDR1 is LNHNV and CDR2 is YYDKDF (reference sequence). The V end was cut by 0 bases, the J end by 6 bases, with 12 bases between. The CDR3 is 14 residues long. The CDR3 DNA follows: TGTGCCACCAGCAGAGAGACCCTCGGGGCCGAGCAGTACTTC. Protein: CATSRETLGAEQYF.

This clonotype was seen a handful of times. This chain uses TRBV20-1 with TRBJ1-1; D ambiguous. Trimming cost V 1 base and J 3 bases, with 6 bases left between them. The CDR3 runs to 12 residues. The germline V gene encodes CDR1 DFQATT and CDR2 SNEGSKA (reference sequence). CDR3 region: CSARGGDTEAFF. CDR3 nucleotide sequence: TGCAGTGCTAGAGGCGGGGACACTGAAGCTTTCTTT.

This clonotype was seen more than once but under ten times. The V and J genes are TRBV6-5 and TRBJ1-2; 8 bases line up with TRBD1. This CDR3 spans 15 amino acids. V lost 1 base to trimming and J lost 6 bases; unmatched junction nucleotides: 7. Germline V gene sequence: CDR1 MNHEY, CDR2 SVGAGI. The CDR3: CASSYWTGTGDGYTF. As DNA, the CDR3 is TGTGCCAGCAGTTACTGGACCGGGACAGGAGATGGCTACACCTTC.

This clonotype was picked up a small number of times. The J gene is TRBJ1-1, the V gene TRBV20-1; tentative D call: TRBD1 (6 bases). Germline CDR1 is DFQATT and CDR2 is SNEGSKA (reference sequence). The germline V and J ends were trimmed by 5 bases and 3 bases, with 13 bases remaining between them. The CDR3 sequence is 13 residues long. This chain's CDR3 is CSAPRGPDTEAFF. CDR3 DNA: TGCAGTGCTCCGCGGGGGCCGGACACTGAAGCTTTCTTT.

There are a few counts of this clonotype. This sequence joins TRBV6-2 or TRBV6-3 and TRBJ2-5, with D maybe TRBD1 (6 bases). Germline V gives CDR1 MNHEY, CDR2 SVGEGT. V lost 7 bases, J lost 1 base, and 13 bases lay in between. This CDR3 has 14 amino acids. The CDR3 region has the DNA TGTGCCAGCACCTGGGGGCAGTTCCAAGAGACCCAGTACTTC. It is translated as CASTWGQFQETQYF.

This chain connects TRBV7-2 to TRBJ2-3; D gene ambiguous. Between the trimmed V and J ends, which lost 3 bases and 0 bases, there was a span of 10 bases. The CDR3 length is 15 residues. The germline gives CDR1 SGHTA, CDR2 FQGNSA. CDR3 bases: TGTGCCAGCAGCTTCGGCGGCGCTAGCACAGATACGCAGTATTTT. Protein sequence: CASSFGGASTDTQYF.

V and J are TRBV5-5 and TRBJ2-7; the D gene could be TRBD1 or TRBD2 (5 bases each). Germline V gene data show CDR1 as SGHKS and CDR2 as YYEKEE (reference sequence). V was pared by 4 bases and J by 2 bases, with 13 bases between. CDR3 length equals 14 residues. CDR3 DNA sequence: TGTGCCAGCAGCCCGGGACCTGTGGCCTACGAGCAGTACTTC. Translated, it gives CASSPGPVAYEQYF.

The table lists this clonotype with a few counts. The V gene is TRBV7-3, the J gene TRBJ1-5; no definite D call. The V gene's germline CDR1 is SGHTA and CDR2 FQGTGA. The CDR3 is 14 residues long. V was trimmed by 7 bases and J by 4 bases, leaving 14 bases between them. The CDR3 protein is CASTRAKQNQPQHF. CDR3 DNA: TGTGCCAGCACACGGGCAAAACAAAATCAGCCCCAGCATTTT.

The V and J genes are TRBV10-3 and TRBJ2-5; 7 nucleotides align to TRBD2. There are 13 residues in the CDR3. After removal of 4 bases from V and 5 bases from J, the junction contained 4 bases not matched to a gene. CDR1 and CDR2 from the germline V gene are ENHRY and SYGVKD. The CDR3 protein is CAISATSAETQYF. The CDR3 DNA sequence: TGTGCCATCAGTGCTACTAGCGCGGAGACCCAGTACTTC.

Written as DNA, the CDR3 is TGTGCCAGCAGCTTTGTTCGCACAGATACGCAGTATTTT. This sequence encodes CASSFVRTDTQYF. V is TRBV7-3 and J is TRBJ2-3; D is uncertain. This CDR3 contains 13 residues. V was shortened by 3 bases and J by 1 base, with 5 bases between the two germline ends. The germline gives CDR1 SGHTA, CDR2 FQGTGA.

J is TRBJ1-2 and V is TRBV6-1; D uncertain. Germline CDR1 is MNHNS and CDR2 is SASEGT. CDR3 size: 12 residues. V lost 6 bases and J 5 bases, leaving 10 bases between the germline ends. CDR3 in DNA: TGTGCCAGCAGCCAGGTGGGGTATGGCTACACCTTC. This translates into CASSQVGYGYTF.

This chain connects TRBV7-2 to TRBJ2-5, with 10 bases identical to TRBD2. This CDR3 spans 15 amino acids. Germline-derived CDR1 and CDR2 are SGHTA and FQGNSA. V gave up 5 bases and J gave up 3 bases; unmatched junction bases: 6. CDR3 protein: CASSALGLAEETQYF. The CDR3 DNA reads as TGTGCCAGCAGCGCCTTAGGACTAGCGGAAGAGACCCAGTACTTC.

This clonotype was seen only once. The chain is built from TRBV12-3 or TRBV12-4 and TRBJ2-3, with D perhaps matching TRBD2 (5 bases). With 3 bases removed from V and 7 bases from J, the gap between germline ends came to 11 bases. There are 13 residues in the CDR3. The CDR3 is CASSLSGIHTQYF. CDR3 in DNA: TGTGCCAGCAGTTTGTCCGGGATACATACGCAGTATTTT.

This clonotype was found a few times. J is TRBJ2-7 and V is TRBV5-1; D is perhaps TRBD1 (6 bases). Germline CDR1 SGHRS, CDR2 YFSETQ. The ends were cut back, 4 bases at V and 6 bases at J, with 23 bases in the middle. This CDR3 comprises 16 residues. CDR3 coding DNA: TGCGCCAGCAGCACTGAACAACAGGGCGTTTCTCTCGAGCAGTACTTC. This encodes CASSTEQQGVSLEQYF.

The chain joins TRBV4-1 to TRBJ2-3; 9 bases are a match to TRBD2. The CDR3 totals 19 residues. With 0 bases clipped from V and 0 bases from J, the junction kept 10 bases outside the gene matches. Germline CDR1 reads MGHRA; CDR2 reads YSYEKL. The CDR3 DNA sequence: TGCGCCAGCAGCCAAGATCCCCCTAGCGGGATAACTAGCACAGATACGCAGTATTTT. Protein product: CASSQDPPSGITSTDTQYF.

This clonotype was seen only a few times. The chain employs TRBV6-1 and TRBJ1-1; no reliable D call. The germline V gene has CDR1 MNHNS and CDR2 SASEGT. The CDR3 runs to 13 residues. Trimming took off 3 bases at V and 6 bases at J, with 11 bases between the two ends. The CDR3 DNA sequence: TGTGCCAGCAGTGACTCCGTTGGGCCTGAAGCTTTCTTT. This sequence encodes CASSDSVGPEAFF.

The gene calls are TRBV11-3 and TRBJ1-1; 9 nucleotides agree with TRBD1. V dropped 0 bases and J dropped 11; count of bases not matched to a gene: 10. This CDR3 comprises 15 residues. In germline, CDR1 is SGHNT, CDR2 YENEEA. The CDR3 loop reads CASSLESGTGHDAFF. CDR3 sequence (DNA): TGTGCCAGCAGCTTAGAGTCCGGGACAGGGCATGACGCTTTCTTT. Drawing the rest from reference TRBV11-3 and TRBJ1-1, the complete variable domain is EAGVVQSPRYKIIEKKQPVAFWCNPISGHNTLYWYLQNLGQGPELLIRYENEEAVDDSQLPKDRFSAERLKGVDSTLKIQPAELGDSAVYLCASSLESGTGHDAFFGQGTRLTVV.

This chain joins TRBV6-1 and TRBJ2-5; D perhaps matches TRBD1 (5 bases). The germline gives CDR1 MNHNS, CDR2 SASEGT. The CDR3 runs 11 residues. V lost 6 bases, J lost 5 bases, and 7 bases lay in between. This CDR3 reads CASSHRETQYF. CDR3 nucleotides: TGTGCCAGCAGCCACAGGGAGACCCAGTACTTC.

The sample holds a few counts of this clonotype. V gene TRBV7-9 combines with J gene TRBJ2-3, with 7 bases fitting TRBD1. Germline V CDR1 and CDR2: SEHNR, FQNEAQ (reference sequence). V lost 5 bases and J lost 4; bases outside the gene matches: 6. This CDR3 comprises 14 residues. CDR3 in amino acids: CASSPRTGSDTQYF. For the CDR3, the DNA is TGTGCCAGCAGCCCTCGGACAGGTTCAGATACGCAGTATTTT.

This chain connects TRBV19 to TRBJ2-3; maybe TRBD1 (6 bases). This CDR3 contains 13 residues. Germline V lookup: CDR1 LNHDA, CDR2 SQIVND (reference sequence). V was pared by 5 bases and J by 4 bases, with 10 bases between. The CDR3 DNA follows: TGTGCCAGTAGTCTACCAGGGGCAGATACGCAGTATTTT. Translation gives CASSLPGADTQYF. The variable domain in full, with the rest retrieved from reference TRBV19 and TRBJ2-3, is DGGITQSPKYLFRKEGQNVTLSCEQNLNHDAMYWYRQDPGQGLRLIYYSQIVNDFQKGDIAEGYSVSREKKESFPLTVTSAQKNPTAFYLCASSLPGADTQYFGPGTRLTVL.

The gene calls are TRBV5-1 and TRBJ2-7; the match to TRBD1 covers 9 bases. This CDR3 comprises 15 residues. The J segment lost 3 bases and the V segment lost 4 bases, leaving 8 bases of the junction unmatched. Germline CDR1 SGHRS, CDR2 YFSETQ. CDR3 in amino acids: CASSPRQGENYEQYF. The CDR3 DNA reads TGCGCCAGCAGCCCTAGACAGGGGGAGAACTACGAGCAGTACTTC.

This sequence joins TRBV7-2 and TRBJ1-6; D possibly corresponds to TRBD1 (6 bases). CDR1 SGHTA and CDR2 FQGNSA come from the germline V gene. The CDR3 runs to 15 residues. Trimming removed 5 bases from V and 5 bases from J, with 13 bases in between. CDR3 DNA: TGTGCCAGCAGCCCACAGGGAGGGGATAATTCACCCCTCCACTTT. Translation: CASSPQGGDNSPLHF.